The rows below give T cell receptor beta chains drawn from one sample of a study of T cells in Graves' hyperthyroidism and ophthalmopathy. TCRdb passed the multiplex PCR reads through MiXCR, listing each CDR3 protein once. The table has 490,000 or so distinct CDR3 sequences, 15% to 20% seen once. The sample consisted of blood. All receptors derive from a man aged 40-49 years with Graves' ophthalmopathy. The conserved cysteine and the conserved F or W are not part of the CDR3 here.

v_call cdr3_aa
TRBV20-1 SARDSDGYGYT
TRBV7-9 ASIHNQGGEQY
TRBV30 AWTGLVPAGELF
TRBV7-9 ASRVGEVAYEQY
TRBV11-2 ASSLGGLADFKGTQY
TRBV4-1 ASSQSSGGWGTGELF
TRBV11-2 ASSQDPDGGAANEQF
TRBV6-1 ASSLQGPGNTGELF
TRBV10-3 ATSGPGGGVAF
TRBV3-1 ASSKSGTEFNYGYT
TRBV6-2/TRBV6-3 ASSYSGTSGMTDEQF
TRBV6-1 ASSWLTLGYTGELF
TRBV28 ASTRVTYNEQF
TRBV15 ATSRGGETQY
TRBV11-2 ASSFSSRYEQY
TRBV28 ASSSSPGGWADTQY
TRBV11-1 ASSLGIIHGGYT
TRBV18 ASSPRTSGGGDEQF
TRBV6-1 ASSLHSAEAF
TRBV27 ASRDRGVAQY